Included here is one T cell receptor (beta chain) sequence, with context. Its specificity is not known. CD4+ T cells that had been cultured provided DNA sequenced with the Oncomine TCR Beta short-read assay. TCRdb reprocessed the PCR reads with MiXCR, giving one entry per CDR3 protein. The sample has 20,000 to 25,000 distinct CDR3 sequences, 50% to 70% seen once. This entry belongs to a study of vaccination and CD4 T cells after COVID-19. The CDR3 is 15 residues long. Germline V gene lookup returns CDR1 SGHTA and CDR2 FQGNSA. With 1 base removed from V and 4 bases from J, the gap between germline ends came to 11 bases. Treatment noted: roughly ten-day PBMC culture with coronavirus spike peptide pools or control peptides (ViraFEST assay).

This chain uses TRBV7-2 with TRBJ2-1; D remains ambiguous. The receptor was derived from a human donor who received a COVID-19 vaccine. The source material was CD4+ T cells from blood, cultured in vitro, sampled after SARS-CoV-2 vaccination. The CDR3 bases are TGTGCCAGCAGCTTAGATTTCTTCGGGTACAATGAGCAGTTCTTC. Translated, it gives CASSLDFFGYNEQFF.